This entry is about one T cell receptor beta chain. Its antigen is still unknown. The CDR3 is 17 residues long. The germline V gene has CDR1 LGHDT and CDR2 YNNKEL (reference sequence). V dropped 3 bases and J dropped 3; count of bases not matched to a gene: 8. Here immunoSEQ multiplex PCR was the method, and the copy in TCRdb shows in-frame clones only, minus some. Counted here are around 180,000 clones, around 88% occurring once; the ten biggest clones make up over 6%. The sample belongs to a study of T cell responses to AZD1222 COVID-19 vaccine. Study summary: Pooled in the analysis were second doses at about 4 or about 12 weeks.

Regarding the study as a whole: Increases in Spike-specific TCR breadth and depth were seen after two AZD1222 doses. Close to half of spike-specific TCRs reportedly recognize unmutated variant regions.

The starting material was peripheral blood, obtained on day 0 of AZD1222 vaccination. The rearrangement joins TRBV3-1 (or the pseudogene TRBV3-2) to TRBJ1-3; 10 bases match TRBD1. This TCR was sampled from an adult in good health. The CDR3 nucleotides read TGTGCCAGCAGCCAGCCGGGACAGGGGATGTTTGGAAACACCATATATTTT. Its protein product is CASSQPGQGMFGNTIYF.